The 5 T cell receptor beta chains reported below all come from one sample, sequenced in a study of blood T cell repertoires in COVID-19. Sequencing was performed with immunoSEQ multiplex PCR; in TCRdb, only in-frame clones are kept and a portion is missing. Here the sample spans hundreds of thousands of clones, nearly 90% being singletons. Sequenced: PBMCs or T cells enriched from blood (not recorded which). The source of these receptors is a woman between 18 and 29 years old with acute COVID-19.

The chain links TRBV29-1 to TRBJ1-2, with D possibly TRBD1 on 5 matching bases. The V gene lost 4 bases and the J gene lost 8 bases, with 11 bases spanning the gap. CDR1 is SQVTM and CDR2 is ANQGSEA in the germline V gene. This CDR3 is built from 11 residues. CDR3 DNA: TGCAGCGTTGCCGGGGGTGGCGGCTACACCTTC. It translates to CSVAGGGGYTF.

CDR3 coding DNA: TGTGCCAGCAGCCAAGCGGTGACTAGTCGAGATGAGCAGTTCTTC. Its translation is CASSQAVTSRDEQFF. The chain recombines TRBV3-1 (or the pseudogene TRBV3-2) with TRBJ2-1; tentative D call: TRBD2 (6 bases). V was cut by 1 base and J by 8 bases, with 15 bases left in between. CDR1 and CDR2 (germline): LGHDT, YNNKEL (reference sequence). This CDR3 contains 15 residues.

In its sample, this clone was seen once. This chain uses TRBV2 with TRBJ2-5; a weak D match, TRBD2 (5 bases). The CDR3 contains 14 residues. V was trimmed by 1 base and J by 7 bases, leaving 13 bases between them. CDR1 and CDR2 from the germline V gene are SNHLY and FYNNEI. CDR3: CASSEVEARGTQYF. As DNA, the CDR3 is TGTGCCAGCAGTGAAGTCGAGGCCCGGGGGACCCAGTACTTC.

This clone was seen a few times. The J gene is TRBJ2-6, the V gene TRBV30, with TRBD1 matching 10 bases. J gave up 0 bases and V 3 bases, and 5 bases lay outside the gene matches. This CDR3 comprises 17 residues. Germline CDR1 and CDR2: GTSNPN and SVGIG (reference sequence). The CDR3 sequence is CAWSLTGGYSGANVLTF. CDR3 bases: TGTGCCTGGAGCCTGACAGGGGGCTACTCTGGGGCCAACGTCCTGACTTTC. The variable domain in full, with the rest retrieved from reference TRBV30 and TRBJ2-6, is SQTIHQWPATLVQPVGSPLSLECTVEGTSNPNLYWYRQAAGRGLQLLFYSVGIGQISSEVPQNLSASRPQDRQFILSSKKLLLSDSGFYLCAWSLTGGYSGANVLTFGAGSRLTVL.

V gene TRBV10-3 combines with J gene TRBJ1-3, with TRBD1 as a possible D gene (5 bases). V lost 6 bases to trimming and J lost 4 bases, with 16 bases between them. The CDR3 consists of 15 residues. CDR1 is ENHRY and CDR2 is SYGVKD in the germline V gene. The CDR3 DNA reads TGTGCCATCAGCGCCACGCCGGGGGGAGGAAACACCATATATTTT. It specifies CAISATPGGGNTIYF.